A selection of T cell receptor beta chains follows, all from one sample in a study of T cell responses to AZD1222 COVID-19 vaccine. The repertoire was sequenced with immunoSEQ multiplex PCR; TCRdb's copy has only in-frame clones and lacks some. The sample consists of 150,000 to 200,000 clones, roughly 94% of them appearing once. The specimen was peripheral blood, collected on day 0 of AZD1222 vaccination. All receptors derive from an adult in good health. Both conserved end residues are part of each CDR3. A D gene is named only where the DNA matches it firmly. For some rows the clone size is stated as once, few or many, or as a class when expanded; others skip it.

DNA	CDR3	V	J	D	size	length
TGTGCCAGCAGTGACCGCCTCCTCGGGACAGATGAAGCTTTCTTT	CASSDRLLGTDEAFF	TRBV27	TRBJ1-1	TRBD1	-	15
TGTGCCAGCAGCCAGTGGGGAGGGAGCTCCTACGAGCAGTACTTC	CASSQWGGSSYEQYF	TRBV3-1/TRBV3-2	TRBJ2-7	TRBD2	-	15
TGTGCCAGCAGTCCATCAGGGAGCTATAATTCACCCCTCCACTTT	CASSPSGSYNSPLHF	TRBV27	TRBJ1-6	-	-	15
TGTGCCAGTAGATACAGGGACTCTAACTATGGCTACACCTTC	CASRYRDSNYGYTF	TRBV19	TRBJ1-2	-	-	14
TGTGCCAGCAGTAACCGGGAAAGGCGGTACGAGCAGTACTTC	CASSNRERRYEQYF	TRBV6-2/TRBV6-3	TRBJ2-7	-	-	14
TGTGCCACCAGCAGAGATCAAGGGGGTGGACAGCCCCAGCATTTT	CATSRDQGGGQPQHF	TRBV15	TRBJ1-5	-	-	15
TGCAGCGTTGTCCGTGGGACTAGCGGTTATACGCAGTATTTT	CSVVRGTSGYTQYF	TRBV29-1	TRBJ2-3	TRBD2	-	14
TGTGCCAGTAGTCAGCAGGCCACTCCTAACTATGGCTACACCTTC	CASSQQATPNYGYTF	TRBV19	TRBJ1-2	-	-	15
TGTGCCAGCAGCCTTTCCCCGGTGCGGGGATCCTATAATTCACCCCTCCACTTT	CASSLSPVRGSYNSPLHF	TRBV7-9	TRBJ1-6	-	-	18
TGTGCCACCAGCCCAGGGACAGGGGGTTATCAGCCCCAGCATTTT	CATSPGTGGYQPQHF	TRBV24-1	TRBJ1-5	TRBD1	-	15
TGTGCCTGGGCCGGGACCTACGAGCAGTACTTC	CAWAGTYEQYF	TRBV30	TRBJ2-7	-	-	11
TGTGCCAGCAGCCCCGGGGCAGGGGGCGCGGGGCCCCAGCATTTT	CASSPGAGGAGPQHF	TRBV6-2/TRBV6-3	TRBJ1-5	TRBD1	once	15
TGCGCCAGCGGTTGGGGGGTTTCACAGACCCGGCAAGAGACCCAGTACTTC	CASGWGVSQTRQETQYF	TRBV10-2	TRBJ2-5	-	-	17
TGTGCCAGCAAAGCGGGAAGCTACGAGCAGTACTTC	CASKAGSYEQYF	TRBV2	TRBJ2-7	TRBD2	-	12
TGCGCCAGCAGCCCGACAGGCGTGAACACTGAAGCTTTCTTT	CASSPTGVNTEAFF	TRBV5-1	TRBJ1-1	-	-	14
TGTGCCCCTTCGGGACAGGGACTTACCCCCTCTGGGGCCAACGTCCTGACTTTC	CAPSGQGLTPSGANVLTF	TRBV21-1	TRBJ2-6	-	-	18
TGTGCCAGCAGCCAGACCAGAAGCTATGGCTACACCTTC	CASSQTRSYGYTF	TRBV3-1/TRBV3-2	TRBJ1-2	-	-	13
TGCGCCAGCAGCCAAGATTGGGGGAATCAAGGTCAGCCCCAGCATTTT	CASSQDWGNQGQPQHF	TRBV4-1	TRBJ1-5	-	-	16
TGTGCCAGCAGCCAGGGACTAGACTACGAGCAGTACTTC	CASSQGLDYEQYF	TRBV7-2	TRBJ2-7	TRBD2	-	13
TGTGCCATCAGGTCTGCTAGGGGAATCTACGAGCAGTACTTC	CAIRSARGIYEQYF	TRBV10-3	TRBJ2-7	-	-	14
TGTGCCAGTAGTATTGACCATTCCACCTACAATGAGCAGTTCTTC	CASSIDHSTYNEQFF	TRBV19	TRBJ2-1	-	-	15
TGTGCCAGCAGTTTAGCAGGGGAGGCAAACACCATATATTTT	CASSLAGEANTIYF	TRBV27	TRBJ1-3	-	once	14